This T cell receptor (beta chain) came from a study of neurological immune-mediated disorders. Every sequencing run gave over 190 million TCR-beta sequences, taken from 15-18 subjects. TCRdb independently ran MiXCR on the 5' RACE reads; one entry per CDR3 protein. Among over 25,000 distinct CDR3 sequences listed, 9% to 14% were seen once. This clonotype was found many times. The sequence came from an older woman in good health. Sequencing was carried out using PBMCs.

This CDR3 is CASSLSGVANVLTF. Here the CDR3 DNA reads TGTGCCAGCAGTTTATCGGGGGTGGCCAACGTCCTGACTTTC. This rearrangement joins TRBV27 to TRBJ2-6, with D perhaps TRBD1 or TRBD2 (5 bases each). Germline V gives CDR1 MNHEY, CDR2 SMNVEV (reference sequence). V was pared by 0 bases and J by 6 bases, with 6 bases between. The CDR3 sequence is 14 residues long. Together with reference TRBV27 and TRBJ2-6, the CDR3 gives the full variable domain: EAQVTQNPRYLITVTGKKLTVTCSQNMNHEYMSWYRQDPGLGLRQIYYSMNVEVTDKGDVPEGYKVSRKEKRNFPLILESPSPNQTSLYFCASSLSGVANVLTFGAGSRLTVL.